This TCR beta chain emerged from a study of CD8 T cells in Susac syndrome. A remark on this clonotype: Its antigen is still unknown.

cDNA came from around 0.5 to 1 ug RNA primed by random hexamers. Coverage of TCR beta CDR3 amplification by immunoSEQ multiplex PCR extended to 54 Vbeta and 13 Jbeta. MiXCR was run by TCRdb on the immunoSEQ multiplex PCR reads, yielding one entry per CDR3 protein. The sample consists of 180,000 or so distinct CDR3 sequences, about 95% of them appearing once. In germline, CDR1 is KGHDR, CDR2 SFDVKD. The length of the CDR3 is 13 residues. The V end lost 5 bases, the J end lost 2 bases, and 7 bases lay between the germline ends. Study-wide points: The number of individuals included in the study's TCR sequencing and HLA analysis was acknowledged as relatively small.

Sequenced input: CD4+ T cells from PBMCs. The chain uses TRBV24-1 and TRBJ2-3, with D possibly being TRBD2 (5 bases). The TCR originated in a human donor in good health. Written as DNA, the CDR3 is TGTGCCACCAGTGCCGACTACACAGATACGCAGTATTTT. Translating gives CATSADYTDTQYF.